One sample yielded the 19 T cell receptor beta chains listed below, sequenced in a study of blood T cell repertoires in COVID-19. The assay was immunoSEQ multiplex PCR, and TCRdb's table has in-frame clones only and misses some. This sample carries under 150,000 clones, roughly three quarters of them seen once, and the ten largest clones take 3% to 4.5%. The sequenced sample was peripheral blood. The source of these receptors is a woman older than 75 with acute or convalescent COVID-19.

This chain links TRBV5-5 with TRBJ2-7, with 9 bases lining up with TRBD2. There are 15 residues in the CDR3. Germline trimming cut 1 base from V and 2 bases from J; bases unmatched to any gene: 4. Germline CDR1 reads SGHKS; CDR2 reads YYEKEE (reference sequence). CDR3 in DNA: TGTGCCAGCAGCTTGATATTAGCGGGAGCCTACGAGCAGTACTTC. Translation: CASSLILAGAYEQYF.

This clone occurred a few times. The V call is TRBV5-1, the J call TRBJ1-3, with D uncertain. The V gene lost 0 bases and the J gene lost 3 bases, with 10 bases spanning the gap. This CDR3 has 15 residues. Germline V gene data show CDR1 as SGHRS and CDR2 as YFSETQ. DNA of the CDR3: TGCGCCAGCAGCTTGGCCGGAGGTCTTGGAAACACCATATATTTT. Its protein is CASSLAGGLGNTIYF. Complete variable domain (other parts from reference TRBV5-1 and TRBJ1-3): KAGVTQTPRYLIKTRGQQVTLSCSPISGHRSVSWYQQTPGQGLQFLFEYFSETQRNKGNFPGRFSGRQFSNSRSEMNVSTLELGDSALYLCASSLAGGLGNTIYFGEGSWLTVV.

The chain uses TRBV6-5 and TRBJ2-1; D possibly corresponds to TRBD2 (5 bases). The CDR3 extends over 14 amino acids. V was pared by 4 bases and J by 6 bases, with 13 bases between. In germline, CDR1 is MNHEY, CDR2 SVGAGI. The CDR3 protein is CASSSRGLINEQFF. DNA of the CDR3: TGTGCCAGCAGTTCCCGGGGTCTAATCAATGAGCAGTTCTTC.

The chain has TRBV4-1 and TRBJ2-3; no clear D gene. CDR1 is MGHRA, CDR2 YSYEKL, per germline. The V end was cut by 1 base, the J end by 0 bases, with 11 bases between. The CDR3 sequence is 16 residues long. The CDR3 loop is CASSQAIAASTDTQYF. The CDR3 DNA follows: TGCGCCAGCAGCCAAGCGATTGCGGCGAGCACAGATACGCAGTATTTT.

The rearrangement joins TRBV18 to TRBJ1-4, with 10 bases lining up with TRBD1. J lost 5 bases, V lost 3 bases, and 3 bases had no gene match. The CDR3 has 15 amino acids. CDR1 KGHSH and CDR2 LQKENI come from the germline V gene. CDR3 protein: CASSPATGGNEKLFF. The CDR3 nucleotides are TGTGCCAGCTCACCCGCGACAGGGGGCAATGAAAAACTGTTTTTT.

The chain has TRBV9 and TRBJ2-7; TRBD2 might be the D (5 bases). CDR1 SGDLS and CDR2 YYNGEE come from the germline V gene. V was shortened by 0 bases and J by 0 bases, with 10 bases between the two germline ends. The CDR3 spans 15 residues. In DNA, the CDR3 is TGTGCCAGCAGCGTAGGCCCAGCGGTCTCCTACGAGCAGTACTTC. Protein sequence: CASSVGPAVSYEQYF.

This chain uses TRBV18 with TRBJ1-1; a weak D match, TRBD1 (5 bases). Trimming took off 6 bases at V and 7 bases at J, with 12 bases between the two ends. CDR1 KGHSH and CDR2 LQKENI come from the germline V gene. This CDR3 comprises 12 residues. The CDR3 reads CASSDIHNEAFF. The CDR3 region has the DNA TGTGCCAGCTCGGACATCCATAATGAAGCTTTCTTT.

The chain recombines TRBV18 with TRBJ2-1; 8 bases align to TRBD1. CDR1 is KGHSH and CDR2 is LQKENI in the germline V gene. The CDR3 runs 12 residues. Trimming took 1 base from V and 10 from J; bases not matched to a gene: 0. The CDR3 nucleotides are TGTGCCAGCTCACCACGGGACAGGGAGCAGTTCTTC. Translation: CASSPRDREQFF. Using reference TRBV18 and TRBJ2-1 for the parts outside the CDR3, the full variable domain is NAGVMQNPRHLVRRRGQEARLRCSPMKGHSHVYWYRQLPEEGLKFMVYLQKENIIDESGMPKERFSAEFPKEGPSILRIQQVVRGDSAAYFCASSPRDREQFFGPGTRLTVL.

The gene calls are TRBV19 and TRBJ2-7; 7 bases match TRBD1. V lost 4 bases and J lost 1; bases outside the gene matches: 7. The CDR3 extends over 15 amino acids. CDR1 and CDR2 from the germline V gene are LNHDA and SQIVND (reference sequence). For the CDR3, the DNA is TGTGCCAGTAGTAGAGAAGGGGGCAAATCCTACGAGCAGTACTTC. As protein: CASSREGGKSYEQYF.

The chain recombines TRBV5-1 with TRBJ1-4; D gene uncertain. Germline V gene data show CDR1 as SGHRS and CDR2 as YFSETQ. Trimming took off 1 base at V and 6 bases at J, with 7 bases between the two ends. There are 13 residues in the CDR3. CDR3 amino acids: CASSLNVDEKLFF. In DNA, the CDR3 is TGCGCCAGCAGCTTGAACGTAGATGAAAAACTGTTTTTT.

This clone was detected only once. V and J are TRBV28 and TRBJ1-2; no reliable D call. The V and J ends lost 3 bases and 8 bases respectively, with 16 bases between them. The CDR3 consists of 14 residues. Germline CDR1 and CDR2: MDHEN and SYDVKM. DNA for the CDR3: TGTGCCAGCAGTTTCCCTTTCGAGGGATTCGGCTACACCTTC. This translates into CASSFPFEGFGYTF.

This sequence joins TRBV4-2 and TRBJ1-2, with 9 nucleotides matching TRBD1. The CDR3 consists of 14 residues. Germline trimming cut 1 base from V and 8 bases from J; bases unmatched to any gene: 5. Germline-derived CDR1 and CDR2 are LGHNA and YNFKEQ. The CDR3 loop reads CASSQAGQGTGYTF. In DNA form, the CDR3 reads TGTGCCAGCAGCCAAGCGGGACAGGGAACGGGCTACACCTTC.

The chain joins TRBV7-2 to TRBJ2-7, with a weak D call TRBD1 (8 bases). Germline V gives CDR1 SGHTA, CDR2 FQGNSA. The CDR3 extends over 14 amino acids. Trimming removed 4 bases at V and 5 bases at J, with 15 bases between. CDR3 sequence: CASSWGQAGDEQYF. CDR3 bases: TGTGCCAGCAGCTGGGGACAGGCGGGGGACGAGCAGTACTTC.

The rearrangement links TRBV6-5 to TRBJ2-5, with D perhaps TRBD2 (5 bases). V was cut by 6 bases and J by 1 base, with 12 bases left in between. CDR3 length equals 14 residues. CDR1 and CDR2 (germline): MNHEY, SVGAGI. The CDR3 DNA reads as TGTGCCAGCAGCTCGATCCGGGGCCAAGAGACCCAGTACTTC. Translation: CASSSIRGQETQYF.

The V gene is TRBV4-1, the J gene TRBJ1-1; weak D call: TRBD1 (5 bases). V was cut by 5 bases and J by 4 bases, with 17 bases left in between. The CDR3 sequence is 15 residues long. Germline V lookup: CDR1 MGHRA, CDR2 YSYEKL. The CDR3 reads CASSYNYGGFTEAFF. In nucleotides, the CDR3 is TGCGCCAGCAGCTACAACTACGGGGGGTTCACTGAAGCTTTCTTT.

This chain connects TRBV29-1 to TRBJ1-1, with 7 nucleotides matching TRBD1. Germline CDR1 is SQVTM and CDR2 is ANQGSEA. The CDR3 sequence is 12 residues long. V lost 3 bases and J lost 5; bases outside the gene matches: 3. The CDR3 sequence is CSVDRQGTEAFF. The CDR3 DNA reads TGCAGCGTTGATCGACAGGGAACTGAAGCTTTCTTT.

This clone showed up just a few times. The V gene is TRBV11-2, the J gene TRBJ1-1; D is possibly TRBD1 (6 bases). The V gene's germline CDR1 is SGHAT and CDR2 FQNNGV. Trimming shortened V by 1 base and J by 5 bases, and 14 bases separated the two germline ends. CDR3 size: 15 residues. The CDR3 reads CASSLAAGARTEAFF. DNA of the CDR3: TGTGCCAGCAGCTTAGCTGCAGGGGCGAGAACTGAAGCTTTCTTT.

In this sample, this clone turned up once. The rearrangement uses TRBV5-6 and TRBJ2-7, with TRBD1 as a possible D gene (6 bases). The length of the CDR3 is 13 residues. Trimming left V 4 bases short and J 0 bases short, with 8 bases between. CDR1 is SGHDT and CDR2 is YYEEEE in the germline V gene. CDR3 in amino acids: CASSQGRSYEQYF. The CDR3, as DNA: TGTGCCAGCAGCCAGGGGCGCTCCTACGAGCAGTACTTC.

This chain uses TRBV10-3 with TRBJ2-1; the match to TRBD2 covers 10 bases. The CDR3 spans 15 residues. J gave up 5 bases and V 7 bases, and 8 bases lay outside the gene matches. Per the germline V gene, CDR1 is ENHRY and CDR2 is SYGVKD. The CDR3 protein is CAITKGLAPHNEQFF. CDR3 nucleotide sequence: TGTGCCATCACCAAGGGACTAGCGCCACACAATGAGCAGTTCTTC.